Below, 5 T cell receptor beta chains from the same sample are listed, as sequenced in a study of vaccination effects on CD4 cells after COVID-19 (dated 2022 in TCRdb). Antigens of these TCRs are unknown. In the ViraFEST assay, PBMC were stimulated with viral peptide pools, and TCR sequencing was then used to find antigen-specific CD4+ T cell clonotypes based on their expansion. After 10 to 11 days of culture, CD4+ T cells were isolated with the EasySep CD4+ T cell isolation kit. Healthy vaccine recipients had no prior SARS-CoV-2 infection, confirmed by negative nucleocapsid antibodies before and after vaccination. To prepare the library, the immunoSEQ multiplex PCR assay was applied. TCRdb took over this immuneACCESS table, retaining in-frame rearrangements with V and J assigned. Such tables are incomplete; in checked studies, under half of the missing clones stem from an unresolved V gene, and the remainder is unexplained. This sample gives tens of thousands of clones in total; less than 80% of them show up just once. The ten largest clones take up 3% to 4% of the sample.

Here the sequenced sample was CD4+ T cells from PBMCs cultured with HCoV-OC43 spike peptides, taken before COVID-19 vaccination. Reading the label with the study, this specimen's cell subset or site is: HCoV-OC43 spike overlapping peptide pool stimulation. Receptors were obtained from a human donor who received a COVID-19 vaccine.

The chain combines TRBV24-1 with TRBJ2-1, with 9 nucleotides matching TRBD1. Trimming cost V 4 bases and J 6 bases; bases outside gene matches: 6. The CDR3 is made up of 15 amino acids. Germline values: CDR1 KGHDR, CDR2 SFDVKD. The DNA of the CDR3 is TGTGCCACCAGTGACCCGGGACAGGGCTTCAATGAGCAGTTCTTC. Translating gives CATSDPGQGFNEQFF.

The chain uses TRBV18 and TRBJ2-7; 10 bases align to TRBD1. The V gene end was trimmed by 5 bases and the J gene end by 3 bases; junction bases not matched to a gene: 4. The germline gives CDR1 KGHSH, CDR2 LQKENI. This CDR3 region has 14 residues. CDR3 sequence: CASSIGTGDYEQYV. The CDR3 DNA is TGTGCCAGCTCAATCGGGACAGGGGACTACGAGCAGTACGTC.

This sequence joins TRBV3-1 (or the pseudogene TRBV3-2) and TRBJ2-5, with 9 bases matching TRBD2. The length of the CDR3 is 17 residues. Losses at the gene ends were 5 bases for V and 7 bases for J; bases not matched to a gene: 17. Germline CDR1 LGHDT, CDR2 YNNKEL (reference sequence). Here the CDR3 reads CASSLIGLAGSSGTQYF. The CDR3 coding sequence is TGTGCCAGCAGCTTAATAGGGCTAGCGGGGAGCTCGGGGACCCAGTACTTC.

The J gene is TRBJ2-6, the V gene TRBV27; maybe TRBD2 (6 bases). Germline V gene data show CDR1 as MNHEY and CDR2 as SMNVEV (reference sequence). Trimming stripped 1 base from V and 4 bases from J, with 8 bases between. The CDR3 length is 15 residues. This chain's CDR3 is CASSLWGVGANVLTF. In nucleotides, the CDR3 is TGTGCCAGCAGTTTATGGGGGGTGGGGGCCAACGTCCTGACTTTC.

The chain combines TRBV2 with TRBJ1-3; D remains ambiguous. V lost 5 bases to trimming and J lost 0 bases, with 5 bases between them. Germline CDR1 is SNHLY and CDR2 is FYNNEI. The CDR3 runs 13 residues. In DNA, the CDR3 is TGTGCCAGCAGTAGTAGCTCTGGAAACACCATATATTTT. Translated: CASSSSSGNTIYF.